This T cell receptor (beta chain) was retrieved from a study of cytomegalovirus exposure and HLA in healthy donors (dated by TCRdb to 2015 to 2018). At the level of the whole study: According to a later analysis, the 120 or so validation repertoires were produced on the same platform as the roughly 600 repertoires of the first cohort. A separate validation cohort of more than 100 different subjects was used in addition to the roughly 670-subject first cohort. The study aimed to test whether cataloging public T cell receptors could reveal signatures of past pathogen exposure. The study combined high-throughput TCR immunosequencing, statistical association of individual TCRs with disease status, and machine learning to predict cytomegalovirus infection status. The investigation overall reported the following: Subsequent analysis determined that TCRs grouped into clusters in the first cohort also showed a tendency toward co-occurrence across the 90 to 150 validation repertoires, and roughly 95% of cluster scores exceeded 0. Most TCR sequences were observed very rarely across donors, whereas some public TCRs were present in many individuals. In both the original and validation cohorts, the classifier was reported to diagnose cytomegalovirus status with high specificity and sensitivity. The authors suggested that the approach could potentially be extended to other disease states and immunological phenotypes. A total of about 180 TCR beta chains were listed by the study as associated with cytomegalovirus. In vitro tests confirmed that a few of the cytomegalovirus-associated TCR beta chains recognize cytomegalovirus antigens. A later analysis lacked HLA typing for the validation cohort, so it scored co-occurrence in that cohort across all 130 or so repertoires.

CDR1 and CDR2 were assigned from the germline V gene (reference sequence) as LNHDA and SQIVND. Taken from cysteine to phenylalanine, the CDR3 has 15 residues. Solely the CDR3 DNA is kept, with 45 bases framed from the first base. V loses 5 bases, J loses 2 bases, and the germline ends lie 16 bases apart. Separate from the roughly 660-subject first cohort, the validation cohort of over 90 subjects was the group to which the donors belonged. Library method: the immunoSEQ multiplex PCR assay. The study's processing was this. To diagnose cytomegalovirus status from the catalog of TCR beta chain sequences, a statistical classification framework was built. In TCRdb, the immuneACCESS table is reduced to in-frame sequences with V and J assigned. These tables do not hold every clone; where another copy was compared, an unresolved V gene accounts for under half, and the others remain unexplained. The V and J calls and clone size come from that table; D and trimming were worked out from the DNA. This sample is represented by 110,000 or so clones; approximately 90% of them were singletons. The ten largest clones take up around 2% of the sample.

In regard to this clone: The clone's antigen remains unknown. Nothing much larger sits one base from this clone, and base qualities are not available.

The sequence links TRBV19 to TRBJ2-7, with TRBD1 tentatively as D gene (6 bases match). Sequencing was done on a sample of PBMCs. The clonotype comes from a man aged 18 to 29 in good health and CMV-seronegative. The CDR3 region has the sequence CASSVVSGAAYEQYF. Here is the DNA: TGTGCCAGTAGTGTAGTATCAGGGGCCGCCTACGAGCAGTACTTC.